This entry is about one T cell receptor (beta chain). CDR3 length: 17 residues. CDR1 and CDR2 (germline): MDHEN, SYDVKM. V lost 5 bases, J lost 4 bases, and 16 bases stayed unmatched. Authors' processing steps: Using reference gene primer amplification, nucleated cell counts were estimated. Clones were sequenced by immunoSEQ multiplex PCR, and TCRdb holds only the in-frame ones, with some missing. The V and J calls and clone size were taken over from that table, and D and trimming were inferred from the DNA. The sample includes 120,000 or so clones, about 88% seen only once; the top ten take roughly 1.1%. This specimen comes from a study of blood T cell repertoires in COVID-19. As for the study in general: Some COVID-19 samples were acute and others convalescent; all came from the United States, Italy and Spain. PBMCs, B-cell-depleted T cells, or T cells were the source of the cDNA or gDNA that made up the material.

This sequence joins TRBV28 and TRBJ1-2; 7 bases fit TRBD1. Sequences were obtained from peripheral blood. The origin of this receptor is a woman aged 80 or over with acute or convalescent COVID-19. CDR3 amino acids: CASSPGAVQGFTYGYTF. CDR3 DNA sequence: TGTGCCAGCAGTCCCGGGGCCGTACAGGGGTTTACCTATGGCTACACCTTC.